What follows describes a single TCR beta chain. The data derive from a study of blood T cell repertoires in COVID-19. In the original analysis: By means of reference gene primer amplification, nucleated cell counts were estimated. Sequencing used immunoSEQ multiplex PCR; TCRdb keeps in-frame clones, though not all of them. For V, J and clone size, that table is used; D and trimming come from the DNA. This table holds 100,000 to 150,000 clones, around 84% found once. This CDR3 is built from 14 residues. Between the trimmed V and J ends, which lost 0 bases and 4 bases, there was a span of 9 bases. CDR1 and CDR2 from the germline V gene are LGHNA and YSLEER. Resolution of symptoms, clearance, or two negative PCRs was present in recovered Cohort 3 donors.

This clonotype was sampled from a woman aged 25 to 39 who had recovered from COVID-19. The V call is TRBV4-3, the J call TRBJ1-2; TRBD1 is a possible D gene (5 bases). Sequencing input: PBMCs or T cells enriched from blood (not recorded which). The CDR3 DNA is TGCGCCAGCAGCCAAGATCGGGGGTTCTATGGCTACACCTTC. Translated, it gives CASSQDRGFYGYTF.